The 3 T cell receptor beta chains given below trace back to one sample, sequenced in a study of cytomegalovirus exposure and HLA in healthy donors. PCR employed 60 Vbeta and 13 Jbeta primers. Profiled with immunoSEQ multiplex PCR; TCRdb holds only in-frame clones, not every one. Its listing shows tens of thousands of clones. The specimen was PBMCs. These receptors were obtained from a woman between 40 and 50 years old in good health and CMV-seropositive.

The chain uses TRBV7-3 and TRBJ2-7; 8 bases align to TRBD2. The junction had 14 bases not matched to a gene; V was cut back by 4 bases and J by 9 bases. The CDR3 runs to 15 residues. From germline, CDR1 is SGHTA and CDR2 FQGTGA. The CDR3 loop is CASSSTGTRLEGQYF. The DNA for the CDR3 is TGTGCCAGCAGCTCAACCGGGACTAGGCTCGAAGGGCAGTACTTC.

The CDR3: CASQYGTNEKLFF. DNA for the CDR3: TGTGCCAGTCAATACGGTACTAATGAAAAACTGTTTTTT. The chain links TRBV19 to TRBJ1-4, with D hard to call. This CDR3 region has 13 residues. The V gene lost 8 bases and the J gene lost 2 bases, with 9 bases spanning the gap. Germline-derived CDR1 and CDR2 are LNHDA and SQIVND (reference sequence).

The CDR3 here is CASSLVQEKLFF. Here the CDR3 DNA reads TGTGCCAGCAGCTTAGTGCAGGAAAAACTGTTTTTT. The chain is built from TRBV11-2 and TRBJ1-4; D not certain. CDR1 and CDR2 (germline): SGHAT, FQNNGV. V lost 1 base to trimming and J lost 8 bases, with 5 bases between them. This CDR3 contains 12 residues.